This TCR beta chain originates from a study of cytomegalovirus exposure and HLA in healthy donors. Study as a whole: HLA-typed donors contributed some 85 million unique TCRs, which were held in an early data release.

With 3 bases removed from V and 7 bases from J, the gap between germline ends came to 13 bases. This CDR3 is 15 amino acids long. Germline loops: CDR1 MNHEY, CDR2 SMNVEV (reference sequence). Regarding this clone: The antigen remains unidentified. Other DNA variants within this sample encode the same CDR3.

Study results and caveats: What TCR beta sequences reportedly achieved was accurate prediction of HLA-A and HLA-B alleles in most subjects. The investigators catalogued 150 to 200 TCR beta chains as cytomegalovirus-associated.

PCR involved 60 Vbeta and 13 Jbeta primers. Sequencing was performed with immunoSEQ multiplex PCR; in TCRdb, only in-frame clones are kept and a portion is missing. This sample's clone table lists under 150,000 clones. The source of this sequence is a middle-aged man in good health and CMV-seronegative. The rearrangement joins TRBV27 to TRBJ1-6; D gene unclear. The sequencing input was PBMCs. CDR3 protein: CASSFSPPGNSPLHF. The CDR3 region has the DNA TGTGCCAGCAGTTTCTCCCCCCCGGGGAATTCACCCCTCCACTTT.